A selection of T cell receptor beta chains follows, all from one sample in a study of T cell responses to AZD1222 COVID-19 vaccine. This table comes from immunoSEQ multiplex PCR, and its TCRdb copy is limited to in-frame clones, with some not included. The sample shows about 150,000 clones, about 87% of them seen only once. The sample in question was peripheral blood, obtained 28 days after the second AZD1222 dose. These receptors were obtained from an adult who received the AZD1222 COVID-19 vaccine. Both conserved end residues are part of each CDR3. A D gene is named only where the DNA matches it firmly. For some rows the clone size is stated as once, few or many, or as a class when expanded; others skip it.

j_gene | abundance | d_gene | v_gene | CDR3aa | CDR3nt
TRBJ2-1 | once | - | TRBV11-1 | CASSLGPVIRSHEQFF | TGTGCCAGCAGCTTAGGTCCAGTCATAAGGAGCCATGAGCAGTTCTTC
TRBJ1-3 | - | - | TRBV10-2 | CASSERGLGNTIYF | TGCGCCAGCAGTGAGAGGGGATTAGGAAACACCATATATTTT
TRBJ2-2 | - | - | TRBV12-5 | CASGLSGSTGELFF | TGTGCTAGTGGTTTGTCAGGGAGCACCGGGGAGCTGTTTTTT
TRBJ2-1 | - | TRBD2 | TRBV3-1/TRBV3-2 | CASSQDRPSGSLNLGNEQFF | TGTGCCAGCAGCCAAGATCGCCCTAGCGGGAGTTTAAACCTAGGAAATGAGCAGTTCTTC
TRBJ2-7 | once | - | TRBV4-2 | CASSQDPSPLLEQYF | TGTGCCAGCAGCCAAGATCCTTCCCCCCTTTTGGAGCAGTACTTC
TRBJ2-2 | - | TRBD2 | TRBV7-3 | CASSLMASGNTGELFF | TGTGCCAGCAGCTTAATGGCTAGCGGAAACACCGGGGAGCTGTTTTTT
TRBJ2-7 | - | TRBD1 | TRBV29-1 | CSVGDRDYEQYF | TGCAGCGTTGGGGACAGGGACTACGAGCAGTACTTC
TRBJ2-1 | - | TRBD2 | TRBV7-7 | CASSLKIIAGGPTAYNEQFF | TGTGCTAGCAGCTTAAAAATCATTGCGGGAGGGCCCACCGCCTACAATGAGCAGTTCTTC
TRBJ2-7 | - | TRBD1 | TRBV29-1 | CSVRQGGYEQYF | TGCAGCGTTCGACAGGGGGGATACGAGCAGTACTTC
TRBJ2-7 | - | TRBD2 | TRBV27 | CASSLSLLTSGRAYEQYF | TGTGCCAGCAGTTTATCCCTCCTGACTAGCGGGAGGGCCTACGAGCAGTACTTC
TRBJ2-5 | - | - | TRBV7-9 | CASSTTTRQDRGETQYF | TGTGCCAGCAGCACCACCACTAGACAGGACAGAGGCGAGACCCAGTACTTC
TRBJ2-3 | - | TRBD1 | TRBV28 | CASSQGGSTDTQYF | TGTGCCAGCAGCCAAGGGGGCAGCACAGATACGCAGTATTTT
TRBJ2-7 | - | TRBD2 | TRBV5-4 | CASSSTRTSGSLGQYF | TGTGCCAGCAGTAGTACGAGGACTAGCGGGAGTCTGGGGCAGTACTTC
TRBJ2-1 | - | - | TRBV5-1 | CASSHGTLYNEQFF | TGCGCCAGCAGCCACGGGACCCTATACAATGAGCAGTTCTTC
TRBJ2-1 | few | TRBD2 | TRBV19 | CASSVISGEGNEQFF | TGTGCCAGTAGTGTCATTAGCGGGGAAGGCAATGAGCAGTTCTTC
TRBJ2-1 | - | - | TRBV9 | CASSVAGHSNEQFF | TGTGCCAGCAGCGTAGCGGGCCACAGCAATGAGCAGTTCTTC
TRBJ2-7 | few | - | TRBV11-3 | CASSPSPSSYEQYF | TGTGCCAGCTCCCCCAGCCCCAGCTCCTACGAGCAGTACTTC
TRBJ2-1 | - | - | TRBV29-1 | CSVDRGRTSRHEQFF | TGCAGCGTTGACAGGGGACGGACTAGTCGTCATGAGCAGTTCTTC
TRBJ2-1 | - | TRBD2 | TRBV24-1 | CATSVGGSDEQFF | TGTGCCACCAGTGTAGGCGGGAGCGATGAGCAGTTCTTC
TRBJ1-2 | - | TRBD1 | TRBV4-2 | CASSQDGPGQGDGYTF | TGTGCCAGCAGCCAAGATGGCCCGGGACAGGGGGATGGCTACACCTTC
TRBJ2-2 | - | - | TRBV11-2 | CASSLTQNTGELFF | TGTGCCAGCAGCCTAACACAGAACACCGGGGAGCTGTTTTTT
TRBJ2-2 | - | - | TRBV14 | CASSQDPGLGYACRWAAGELFF | TGTGCCAGCAGCCAAGATCCGGGGTTGGGGTACGCTTGCAGGTGGGCTGCCGGGGAGCTGTTTTTT
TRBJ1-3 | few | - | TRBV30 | CASTARDSGNTIYF | TGTGCCTCAACAGCTCGGGACTCTGGAAACACCATATATTTT
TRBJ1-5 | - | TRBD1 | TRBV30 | CAWSETGGGQPQHF | TGTGCCTGGAGTGAAACAGGGGGCGGGCAGCCCCAGCATTTT
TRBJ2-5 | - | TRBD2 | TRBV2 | CASSVTQREGGETQYF | TGTGCCAGCAGTGTAACCCAGCGGGAGGGCGGGGAGACCCAGTACTTC
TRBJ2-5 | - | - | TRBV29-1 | CSAYDAGETQYF | TGCAGCGCCTACGACGCAGGGGAGACCCAGTACTTC
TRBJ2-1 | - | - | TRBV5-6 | CASSFPDKFYNEQFF | TGTGCCAGCAGCTTCCCGGACAAATTCTACAATGAGCAGTTCTTC
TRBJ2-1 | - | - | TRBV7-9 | CASSPGSLGDNEQFF | TGTGCCAGCAGCCCAGGGTCCCTCGGCGACAATGAGCAGTTCTTC
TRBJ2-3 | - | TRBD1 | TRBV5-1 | CASSQKGQGATDTQYF | TGCGCCAGCAGCCAAAAGGGACAGGGGGCTACAGATACGCAGTATTTT
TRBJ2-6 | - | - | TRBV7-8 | CASIKNQGSGANVLTF | TGTGCCAGCATCAAAAACCAGGGCTCTGGGGCCAACGTCCTGACTTTC
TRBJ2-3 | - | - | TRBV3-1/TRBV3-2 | CASSQDGSRGDTQYF | TGTGCCAGCAGCCAAGACGGCTCGCGGGGAGATACGCAGTATTTT
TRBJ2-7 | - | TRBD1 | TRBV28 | CASRADRVRYEQYF | TGTGCCAGCAGAGCCGACAGGGTACGCTACGAGCAGTACTTC
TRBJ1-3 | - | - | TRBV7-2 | CASSAGVRGNTIYF | TGTGCCAGCAGCGCAGGGGTACGGGGAAACACCATATATTTT
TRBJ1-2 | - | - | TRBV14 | CASSQEARGGYTF | TGTGCCAGCAGCCAAGAGGCGAGGGGAGGCTACACCTTC
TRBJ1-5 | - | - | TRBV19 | CASTPLRGDQPQHF | TGTGCCAGTACCCCTCTTAGGGGGGATCAGCCCCAGCATTTT
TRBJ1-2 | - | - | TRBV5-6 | CASSLGWQGGGYTF | TGTGCCAGCAGCTTGGGTTGGCAGGGTGGTGGCTACACCTTC
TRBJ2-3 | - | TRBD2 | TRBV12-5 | CASGSGLAGGTDTQYF | TGTGCTAGTGGTTCGGGACTAGCGGGAGGTACAGATACGCAGTATTTT
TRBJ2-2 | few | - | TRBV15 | CATSRENTGELFF | TGTGCCACCAGCAGAGAAAACACCGGGGAGCTGTTTTTT
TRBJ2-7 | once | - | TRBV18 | CASSPTLYEQYF | TGTGCCAGCTCACCCACCCTCTACGAGCAGTACTTC
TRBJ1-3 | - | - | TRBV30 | CAWSAGSGGNTIYF | TGTGCCTGGAGCGCGGGGAGCGGTGGAAACACCATATATTTT